Shown below are 32 T cell receptor beta chains from a single sample sequenced in a study of cytomegalovirus exposure and HLA in healthy donors. Profiled with immunoSEQ multiplex PCR; TCRdb holds only in-frame clones, not every one. The sample has some 250,000 clones, about 90% seen once. The sample taken for sequencing was PBMCs. The source is a woman younger than 45 in good health and CMV-seropositive.

The rearrangement joins TRBV9 to TRBJ2-7, with TRBD2 matching over 7 bases. The CDR3 is made up of 13 amino acids. CDR1 SGDLS and CDR2 YYNGEE come from the germline V gene. With V trimmed by 3 bases and J by 2 bases, 2 bases remained unmatched. The CDR3 coding sequence is TGTGCCAGCAGCGGCGGGACTACCTACGAGCAGTACTTC. Amino acids: CASSGGTTYEQYF.

This chain connects TRBV30 to TRBJ2-7; 7 bases map to TRBD1. The CDR3 has 11 residues. Trimming cost V 7 bases and J 2 bases; bases outside gene matches: 2. Germline V gene sequence: CDR1 GTSNPN, CDR2 SVGIG (reference sequence). The CDR3 DNA reads TGTGCCTCCGGGACAGCCTACGAGCAGTACTTC. Protein sequence: CASGTAYEQYF.

V gene TRBV12-5 combines with J gene TRBJ1-4; D ambiguous. The CDR3 has 15 residues. Germline V gene data show CDR1 as LGHNT and CDR2 as FRNRAP. V dropped 3 bases and J dropped 8 bases, with 16 bases sitting between them. The CDR3 here is CASGFTPPGLEKLFF. CDR3 bases: TGTGCTAGTGGTTTTACCCCCCCCGGGTTGGAAAAACTGTTTTTT. Variable domain in full (rest from reference TRBV12-5 and TRBJ1-4): DARVTQTPRHKVTEMGQEVTMRCQPILGHNTVFWYRQTMMQGLELLAYFRNRAPLDDSGMPKDRFSAEMPDATLATLKIQPSEPRDSAVYFCASGFTPPGLEKLFFGSGTQLSVL.

This clone was picked up a small number of times. Here the CDR3 reads CASRTGSISNYGYTF. CDR3 in DNA: TGCGCCAGCAGGACAGGATCAATCTCTAACTATGGCTACACCTTC. The chain joins TRBV5-1 to TRBJ1-2, with a possible D match to TRBD1 (6 bases). This CDR3 region has 15 residues. The ends were cut back, 5 bases at V and 0 bases at J, with 14 bases in the middle. Per germline, CDR1 SGHRS and CDR2 YFSETQ.

The chain combines TRBV19 with TRBJ1-5; D unclear. CDR1 LNHDA and CDR2 SQIVND come from the germline V gene (reference sequence). Deletions cut 3 bases from V and 0 bases from J, with 9 bases between. The CDR3 loop spans 15 amino acids. This CDR3 is CASSIGGYSNQPQHF. CDR3 bases: TGTGCCAGTAGTATCGGCGGATATAGCAATCAGCCCCAGCATTTT. The whole variable domain, filled in from reference TRBV19 and TRBJ1-5, reads DGGITQSPKYLFRKEGQNVTLSCEQNLNHDAMYWYRQDPGQGLRLIYYSQIVNDFQKGDIAEGYSVSREKKESFPLTVTSAQKNPTAFYLCASSIGGYSNQPQHFGDGTRLSIL.

The J gene is TRBJ2-7, the V gene TRBV9, with D maybe TRBD1 (5 bases). Germline-derived CDR1 and CDR2 are SGDLS and YYNGEE. Deletions cut 3 bases from V and 2 bases from J, with 12 bases between. This CDR3 region has 14 residues. The CDR3 nucleotides read TGTGCCAGCAGCGCCCCGGGCAGGGCCTACGAGCAGTACTTC. Translation: CASSAPGRAYEQYF.

The V gene is TRBV30, the J gene TRBJ1-1; tentative D call: TRBD1 (5 bases). V gave up 0 bases and J gave up 5 bases, with 10 bases separating them. Germline V lookup: CDR1 GTSNPN, CDR2 SVGIG (reference sequence). The CDR3 totals 13 residues. In DNA, the CDR3 is TGTGCCTGGAGTGTTGGGGGGTGGACTGAAGCTTTCTTT. Its protein is CAWSVGGWTEAFF. Full variable domain (rest looked up from reference TRBV30 and TRBJ1-1): SQTIHQWPATLVQPVGSPLSLECTVEGTSNPNLYWYRQAAGRGLQLLFYSVGIGQISSEVPQNLSASRPQDRQFILSSKKLLLSDSGFYLCAWSVGGWTEAFFGQGTRLTVV.

V gene TRBV7-9 combines with J gene TRBJ1-2, with 7 bases aligning to TRBD1. With V trimmed by 4 bases and J by 8 bases, 13 bases remained unmatched. Germline CDR1 reads SEHNR; CDR2 reads FQNEAQ (reference sequence). This CDR3 has 15 amino acids. The CDR3 DNA sequence: TGTGCCAGCAGCTCTGCAGGGGGATTGTACGAAGGCTACACCTTC. This codes for CASSSAGGLYEGYTF.

This clone was observed a handful of times. This sequence joins TRBV27 and TRBJ1-2, with TRBD1 matching over 8 bases. With V trimmed by 5 bases and J by 8 bases, 13 bases remained unmatched. The germline CDR1 and CDR2 sequences are MNHEY and SMNVEV (reference sequence). CDR3 length equals 15 residues. CDR3 region: CASSKTGQGARGYTF. The CDR3 DNA is TGTGCCAGCAGTAAAACAGGGCAGGGGGCCCGGGGCTACACCTTC.

There are a few counts of this clone. This rearrangement joins TRBV19 to TRBJ2-7; 8 bases are a match to TRBD2. The CDR3 has 13 amino acids. V trimming: 3 bases; J trimming: 6 bases; junction bases outside the gene matches: 4. The V gene's germline CDR1 is LNHDA and CDR2 SQIVND (reference sequence). CDR3 residues: CASSMRGDGEQYF. The CDR3 DNA reads TGTGCCAGTAGTATGCGGGGGGACGGCGAGCAGTACTTC.

This chain links TRBV13 with TRBJ2-7, with 10 bases aligning to TRBD1. Germline V gives CDR1 PRHDT, CDR2 FYEKMQ (reference sequence). The ends lost 4 bases at V and 5 bases at J; junction bases unmatched: 8. The CDR3 is 15 amino acids. In DNA form, the CDR3 reads TGTGCCAGCAGCTCGCGGGACAGGGGAGGTAACGAGCAGTACTTC. This encodes CASSSRDRGGNEQYF.

This rearrangement joins TRBV5-1 to TRBJ2-3, with D perhaps TRBD1 (6 bases). CDR3 length: 15 residues. Trimming took 4 bases from V and 3 from J, leaving 15 bases between them. Germline V CDR1 and CDR2: SGHRS, YFSETQ. DNA for the CDR3: TGCGCCAGCAGCCAAATCCCAGGGGAGACAGATACGCAGTATTTT. Amino acid sequence: CASSQIPGETDTQYF.

V is TRBV19 and J is TRBJ1-1, with 7 bases matching TRBD1. The CDR3 spans 15 residues. CDR1 is LNHDA, CDR2 SQIVND, per germline (reference sequence). Germline trimming cut 6 bases from V and 0 bases from J; bases unmatched to any gene: 7. Written as DNA, the CDR3 is TGTGCCAGTAGGCGATCGGGACAGTTGAACACTGAAGCTTTCTTT. It encodes CASRRSGQLNTEAFF.

The rearrangement links TRBV28 to TRBJ2-7; the match to TRBD1 covers 10 bases. The junction had 15 bases not matched to a gene; V was cut back by 2 bases and J by 2 bases. This CDR3 comprises 19 residues. Germline CDR1 is MDHEN and CDR2 is SYDVKM. The CDR3 protein is CASSLRPYLLGQGTYEQYF. The CDR3 nucleotides read TGTGCCAGCAGTTTACGACCGTACCTTCTGGGACAGGGGACCTACGAGCAGTACTTC.

V and J are TRBV5-1 and TRBJ1-1, with a tentative D call TRBD1 (6 bases). Germline assignment: CDR1 SGHRS and CDR2 YFSETQ. V was pared by 3 bases and J by 2 bases, with 11 bases between. The CDR3 consists of 14 residues. This CDR3 reads CASSWGQANTEAFF. As DNA, the CDR3 is TGCGCCAGCAGCTGGGGACAAGCCAACACTGAAGCTTTCTTT.

This chain uses TRBV10-1 with TRBJ2-2, with a weak D call TRBD1 (7 bases). Per the germline V gene, CDR1 is WNHNN and CDR2 is SYGVQD (reference sequence). CDR3 length: 13 amino acids. Trimming stripped 6 bases from V and 5 bases from J, with 10 bases between. The CDR3 sequence: CASRQGGTGELFF. The CDR3 DNA reads TGCGCCAGCAGGCAGGGGGGAACCGGGGAGCTGTTTTTT.

J is TRBJ2-7 and V is TRBV30; TRBD2 matches at 7 bases. CDR3 length equals 14 residues. CDR1 and CDR2 (germline): GTSNPN, SVGIG (reference sequence). With 1 base clipped from V and 2 bases from J, the junction kept 5 bases outside the gene matches. DNA for the CDR3: TGTGCCTGGAGTGGCACTAGCGCCACCTACGAGCAGTACTTC. This translates into CAWSGTSATYEQYF.

In this sample, this clone turned up a few times. This chain connects TRBV19 to TRBJ1-2; D is ambiguous. The germline V gene encodes CDR1 LNHDA and CDR2 SQIVND (reference sequence). The V and J ends lost 4 bases and 3 bases respectively, with 15 bases between them. This CDR3 is 15 amino acids long. Here the CDR3 DNA reads TGTGCCAGTAGTACCCCTAAAGCCGCCTACTATGGCTACACCTTC. Encoded protein: CASSTPKAAYYGYTF. The full variable domain, its missing parts supplied by reference TRBV19 and TRBJ1-2, is DGGITQSPKYLFRKEGQNVTLSCEQNLNHDAMYWYRQDPGQGLRLIYYSQIVNDFQKGDIAEGYSVSREKKESFPLTVTSAQKNPTAFYLCASSTPKAAYYGYTFGSGTRLTVV.

The J gene is TRBJ2-7, the V gene TRBV28; a weak D match, TRBD2 (5 bases). Germline-derived CDR1 and CDR2 are MDHEN and SYDVKM. CDR3 length: 14 amino acids. V dropped 6 bases and J dropped 2 bases, with 14 bases sitting between them. In DNA form, the CDR3 reads TGTGCCAGCAGCCTTCGGGGTGGAACCTACGAGCAGTACTTC. Translated: CASSLRGGTYEQYF.

The gene calls are TRBV5-1 and TRBJ2-1; weak D call: TRBD2 (6 bases). V was clipped by 4 bases and J by 5 bases, with 13 bases between them. CDR3 size: 14 residues. CDR1 and CDR2 from the germline V gene are SGHRS and YFSETQ. The CDR3 sequence: CASSVGGFNNEQFF. The DNA of the CDR3 is TGCGCCAGCAGCGTCGGAGGGTTCAACAATGAGCAGTTCTTC.

The chain couples TRBV18 to TRBJ1-1, with 7 bases matching TRBD1. The CDR3 consists of 14 residues. Trimming took 3 bases from V and 1 from J; bases not matched to a gene: 2. The germline V gene encodes CDR1 KGHSH and CDR2 LQKENI. In nucleotides, the CDR3 is TGTGCCAGCTCACCCGGACAGGAGAACACTGAAGCTTTCTTT. It is translated as CASSPGQENTEAFF.

The chain joins TRBV30 to TRBJ2-7; TRBD1 matches at 9 bases. Trimming took 5 bases from V and 2 from J; bases not matched to a gene: 4. The CDR3 is 13 residues long. Germline CDR1 is GTSNPN and CDR2 is SVGIG (reference sequence). This CDR3 reads CAWGTGSTYEQYF. The DNA of the CDR3 is TGTGCCTGGGGGACAGGGAGCACCTACGAGCAGTACTTC.

As regards this clone: This same CDR3 is encoded by further DNA sequences in the sample. V gene TRBV5-1 combines with J gene TRBJ2-1; 11 positions match TRBD2. CDR3 length: 15 residues. Trimming removed 4 bases from V and 4 bases from J; junction bases left unmatched: 4. CDR1 and CDR2 from the germline V gene are SGHRS and YFSETQ. CDR3 nucleotide sequence: TGCGCCAGCAGCCCCGGGACTAGCGGTTACAATGAGCAGTTCTTC. Its translation is CASSPGTSGYNEQFF.

This rearrangement joins TRBV28 to TRBJ2-2, with 10 nucleotides matching TRBD1. From germline, CDR1 is MDHEN and CDR2 SYDVKM. This CDR3 is 16 amino acids long. V shed 6 bases and J 5 bases; nucleotides not matched to a gene: 9. CDR3 in amino acids: CASRPRTGGRTGELFF. DNA of the CDR3: TGTGCCAGCAGACCTCGGACAGGGGGAAGGACCGGGGAGCTGTTTTTT.

V and J are TRBV5-1 and TRBJ2-7; 10 nucleotides align to TRBD1. Germline assignment: CDR1 SGHRS and CDR2 YFSETQ. The ends lost 0 bases at V and 5 bases at J; junction bases unmatched: 2. This CDR3 is built from 14 residues. This CDR3 is CASSLVDRGNEQYF. CDR3 coding DNA: TGCGCCAGCAGCTTGGTGGACAGGGGGAACGAGCAGTACTTC.

This chain uses TRBV7-8 with TRBJ2-1, with D perhaps matching TRBD1 (5 bases). Germline lookup yields CDR1 SGHVS and CDR2 FQNEAQ. This CDR3 comprises 14 residues. The V gene lost 2 bases and the J gene lost 0 bases, with 5 bases spanning the gap. CDR3 DNA: TGTGCCAGCAGCTTACAGGGCTCCTACAATGAGCAGTTCTTC. Translated, it gives CASSLQGSYNEQFF.

Note on this clone: This CDR3 is also generated by other DNA sequences in the sample. For the CDR3, the DNA is TGCAGTGCCTCCTCCTACGAGCAGTACTTC. Its protein product is CSASSYEQYF. V and J are TRBV20-1 and TRBJ2-7; no clear D gene. The V and J ends lost 6 bases and 0 bases respectively, with 3 bases between them. The CDR3 has 10 residues. CDR1 and CDR2 from the germline V gene are DFQATT and SNEGSKA (reference sequence).

This clone was counted a single time. The chain has TRBV27 and TRBJ2-1; a possible D gene is TRBD2 (6 bases). V lost 4 bases and J 5 bases, leaving 12 bases between the germline ends. Germline CDR1 is MNHEY and CDR2 is SMNVEV (reference sequence). This CDR3 region has 14 residues. CDR3 in DNA: TGTGCCAGCAGTTCGCAACTAGCTGACAATGAGCAGTTCTTC. Its protein is CASSSQLADNEQFF.

J is TRBJ1-2 and V is TRBV29-1; the D gene is possibly TRBD1 (6 bases). Trimming took 3 bases from V and 4 from J, leaving 12 bases between them. The length of the CDR3 is 13 residues. Per the germline V gene, CDR1 is SQVTM and CDR2 is ANQGSEA. CDR3: CSVDRGRAYGYTF. The DNA for the CDR3 is TGCAGCGTTGACAGGGGAAGGGCCTATGGCTACACCTTC. Complete variable domain (other parts from reference TRBV29-1 and TRBJ1-2): SAVISQKPSRDICQRGTSLTIQCQVDSQVTMMFWYRQQPGQSLTLIATANQGSEATYESGFVIDKFPISRPNLTFSTLTVSNMSPEDSSIYLCSVDRGRAYGYTFGSGTRLTVV.

CDR3 DNA sequence: TGCAGTGCTAGAGACGGGAACACCATATATTTT. As protein: CSARDGNTIYF. This rearrangement joins TRBV20-1 to TRBJ1-3; D gene unclear. CDR3 length: 11 amino acids. V was clipped by 0 bases and J by 7 bases, with 4 bases between them. Germline assignment: CDR1 DFQATT and CDR2 SNEGSKA (reference sequence).

This clone was found a few times. This chain links TRBV5-6 with TRBJ2-7; D is perhaps TRBD1 (6 bases). There are 16 residues in the CDR3. Looked up from germline, CDR1 is SGHDT and CDR2 is YYEEEE. The V gene lost 4 bases and the J gene lost 3 bases, with 20 bases spanning the gap. The CDR3 nucleotides are TGTGCCAGCAGCCCGGATCTGGGACAAAACTACTACGAGCAGTACTTC. Translated, it gives CASSPDLGQNYYEQYF.

Only a few counts were recorded for this clone. V gene TRBV18 combines with J gene TRBJ1-2; D call uncertain. CDR1 KGHSH and CDR2 LQKENI come from the germline V gene. The CDR3 is 14 residues long. V lost 3 bases to trimming and J lost 4 bases, with 12 bases between them. The CDR3 sequence is CASSPGRESYGYTF. CDR3 coding DNA: TGTGCCAGCTCACCCGGGAGGGAAAGCTATGGCTACACCTTC.